This entry describes one T cell receptor beta chain. This clonotype appeared many times. Its antigen is still unknown. No base quality information exists; no much larger clone differs at one position. The data were taken from a study of T cells in Graves' hyperthyroidism and ophthalmopathy (dated by TCRdb to the late 2010s). As for the study more broadly: Peripheral blood was collected at initial diagnosis, before any treatment. To identify TCR V-J signatures that set the groups apart, the researchers used a discovery cohort of about a hundred patients, made up of under 50 with Graves' ophthalmopathy and about 55 with stable Graves' hyperthyroidism. Prospective prediction of ophthalmopathy was tested in an independent validation cohort consisting of roughly 20 hyperthyroidism patients and some 17 patients who later progressed to ophthalmopathy. The roughly 100 discovery patients were randomly divided into training and test sets at a 7:3 ratio. The study also compared thyroid tissue and blood T-cell repertoires from about six Graves' hyperthyroidism patients. Once sampling was done, hyperthyroidism patients were given methimazole at a starting dose of 30 mg daily, whereas ophthalmopathy patients were given high-dose intravenous methylprednisolone. The paper describes TCR Vbeta CDR3 sequencing of 120 to 150 peripheral blood samples, made up of roughly 45 ophthalmopathy patients, over 70 hyperthyroidism patients and 17 progressor patients. Overall study results and their limits: Most expanded thyroid clonotypes (frequency above 0.001) were also detected in blood, suggesting blood repertoires may reflect thyroid immune responses. No statistical method was used to fix the sample size in advance, and group allocation was not hidden from the investigators. In cross-validation, a model built on a 13 V-J signature told ophthalmopathy apart from stable hyperthyroidism with just under 90% sensitivity and roughly 81% specificity, and in testing the same model reached 80%/75%. In validation, the model predicted progression to ophthalmopathy a median of about 6 months before onset, with 65% to 71% sensitivity and about 72% specificity.

Stable Graves' hyperthyroidism was defined as the absence of progression to ophthalmopathy over 18 months of follow-up. The hyperthyroidism patients were between 18 and 65 years old and newly diagnosed, with a disease duration of less than 2 months. Any patient with an uncontrolled infection, another autoimmune disease, pregnancy or lactation was excluded. Diagnoses were based on clinical symptoms, serum thyroxine and TRAb, thyroid ultrasound and orbital computed tomography. PBMCs were isolated from about 9 ml of fresh peripheral blood by Ficoll-Paque density gradient centrifugation. Total RNA was extracted with Trizol reagent, and quality was checked on an Agilent 2100 Bioanalyzer. The TCR beta CDR3 regions were amplified from RNA transcripts. A first-round RT-PCR of the TCR CDR3 used the HTBI primer set with the Qiagen OneStep RT-PCR kit. Libraries were constructed in a second round of multiplex PCR, after which size selection and purification were carried out. Paired-end sequencing of the libraries was performed with 100 bp reads on an Illumina HiSeq2000. In the authors' own workflow: SOAPnuke was used to process the raw data, with reads discarded if the reads contained adapters or uncalled bases, had a mean Phred below 15, or lacked an exact constant-primer or identifier match. High-quality paired reads were merged with COPE v1.2.5, and unique nucleotide sequences were defined as clonotypes. MiTCR v1.1 was used to align the clonotypes against IMGT TRBV, TRBD and TRBJ reference segments. Only V-J combinations with frequency above 0.0001, covering roughly 99% of repertoires, were analysed. A TCS score was defined as the ratio of F50 (clonal expansion) to E x V (chaos), with BLOSUM62-based TCRdist applied between CDR3 peptides within each V-J. Welch's t-statistics and random forest reduced fewer than 550 V-J features to 13, which were used in a naive Bayes classifier (R e1071). The public reads were reanalyzed by TCRdb: fastp trimming at Q25, MiXCR alignment, in-frame beta chains only. CDR3 protein sequences are deduplicated, and each keeps its most common genes and DNA. What appears here as the V and J calls and clone size reflects TCRdb's work, not the paper's. The table for this sample lists some 400,000 distinct CDR3 sequences; approximately 15% of them were counted only once. The ten largest clonotypes hold approximately 11% of the sample.

The receptor's source is an older woman with Graves' hyperthyroidism. The sample consisted of blood.

The DNA reads as follows: TGTGCCTGGGCAGCCAACACTGAAGCTTTCTTT. Its amino acids are CAWAANTEAFF. The rearrangement joined TRBV30 to TRBJ1-1; there is no confident call for the D gene. Inclusive of the bounding cysteine and phenylalanine, the CDR3 is 11 residues long. Of all the DNA, just the CDR3 is kept, 33 bases in frame from base 1. V and J are truncated by 5 bases and 2 bases respectively, leaving an intervening sequence of 6 bases. CDR1 and CDR2 are drawn from the germline V gene (reference sequence): GTSNPN, SVGIG.